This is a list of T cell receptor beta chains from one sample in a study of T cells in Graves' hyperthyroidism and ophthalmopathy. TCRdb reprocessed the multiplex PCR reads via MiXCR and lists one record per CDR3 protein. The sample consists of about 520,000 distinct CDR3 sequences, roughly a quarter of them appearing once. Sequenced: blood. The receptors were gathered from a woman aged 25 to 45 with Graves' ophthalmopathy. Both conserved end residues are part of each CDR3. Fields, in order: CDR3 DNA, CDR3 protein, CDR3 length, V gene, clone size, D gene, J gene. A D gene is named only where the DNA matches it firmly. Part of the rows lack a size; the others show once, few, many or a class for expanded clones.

TGTGCCAGCAGCTTACAGGGGGGGATCTACGAGCAGTACTTC,CASSLQGGIYEQYF,14,TRBV7-2,once,-,TRBJ2-7
TGTGCCACCAGCAGAGGACTCGGACTAGCGGGGATAGAGACCCAGTACTTC,CATSRGLGLAGIETQYF,17,TRBV15,many,TRBD2,TRBJ2-5
TGTGCCAGCATTATACTGAAAAACACAGATACGCAGTATTTT,CASIILKNTDTQYF,14,TRBV27,-,-,TRBJ2-3
TGTGCCAGCAGACGGATCCTTTTTCAGCCCCAGCATTTT,CASRRILFQPQHF,13,TRBV28,many,-,TRBJ1-5
TGTGCCAGCATCGGGACATTTTCCTACGAGCAGTACTTC,CASIGTFSYEQYF,13,TRBV2,many,-,TRBJ2-7
TGTGCCAGTAGTATTTTATGGGGGGCAGAGACCCAGTACTTC,CASSILWGAETQYF,14,TRBV19,many,-,TRBJ2-5
TGTGCCAGCAAGCGCAATCTAAACTATGGCTACACCTTC,CASKRNLNYGYTF,13,TRBV6-1,many,-,TRBJ1-2
TGTGCCAGCAGACTGGACAGTCTTCGGCAGCCCCAGCATTTT,CASRLDSLRQPQHF,14,TRBV2,many,-,TRBJ1-5
TGCGCCAGCAGTGAGTCGGCGGGATTTCCTGAAGCTTTCTTT,CASSESAGFPEAFF,14,TRBV10-2,-,-,TRBJ1-1
TGTGCCAGCAGAGACGGACTGTACTACGAGCAGTACTTC,CASRDGLYYEQYF,13,TRBV6-1,-,-,TRBJ2-7
TGTGCCAGCAGTTACGAGGGCAGTACTTACCAAGAGACCCAGTACTTC,CASSYEGSTYQETQYF,16,TRBV6-5,many,-,TRBJ2-5
TGTGCCAGCAGTACATATGGGGGGGAAAGCACAGATACGCAGTATTTT,CASSTYGGESTDTQYF,16,TRBV11-1,many,TRBD2,TRBJ2-3
TGTGCCAGCAGCCAAGATTGGTTGCGCAGGGGTGGCCACGAGCAGTACTTC,CASSQDWLRRGGHEQYF,17,TRBV3-1,few,-,TRBJ2-7
TGTGCCAGCAGTCCAGGGTCGGCTATCAATCAGCCCCAGCATTTT,CASSPGSAINQPQHF,15,TRBV12-3/TRBV12-4,-,-,TRBJ1-5
TGTGCCAGTAGTACCACCTCGACAGATGGCGAGCAGTACTTC,CASSTTSTDGEQYF,14,TRBV19,many,-,TRBJ2-7
TGTGCCAGCAGTTACTCGAATGGGGGTCCCACTGAAGCTTTCTTT,CASSYSNGGPTEAFF,15,TRBV6-2/TRBV6-3,many,-,TRBJ1-1
TGTGCCAGTGCAGGGCAGGGGATGAACACTGAAGCTTTCTTT,CASAGQGMNTEAFF,14,TRBV6-2/TRBV6-3,-,-,TRBJ1-1
TGCAGCGTTGAGGGTGTTGCTGGTACTGAAGCTTTCTTT,CSVEGVAGTEAFF,13,TRBV29-1,-,-,TRBJ1-1
TGTGCCAGCAGCTCGTACCGGGACAGGGGAACTGAAGCTTTCTTT,CASSSYRDRGTEAFF,15,TRBV11-3,-,TRBD1,TRBJ1-1
TGTGCCAGCAGTTGGGACAGGGGACTCTACGAGCAGTACTTC,CASSWDRGLYEQYF,14,TRBV2,many,TRBD1,TRBJ2-7
TGTGCCAGCAGACGGACAGGGAATGACTATGGCTACACCTTC,CASRRTGNDYGYTF,14,TRBV7-9,many,TRBD1,TRBJ1-2
TGTGCCGGGGGGGAGAGACAGCCCCAGCATTTT,CAGGERQPQHF,11,TRBV7-9,-,-,TRBJ1-5
TGTGCCAGCAGCTCCCGGACTAGCGGGAGTGTTTACGAGCAGTACTTC,CASSSRTSGSVYEQYF,16,TRBV11-2,-,TRBD2,TRBJ2-7
TGTGCCAGCAGTTCTGAGAGGGACGCAGGAGAGACCCAGTACTTC,CASSSERDAGETQYF,15,TRBV12-3/TRBV12-4,-,-,TRBJ2-5
TGTGCCAGCAGTCGTACTCGACAGGGCTCCTACGAGCAGTACTTC,CASSRTRQGSYEQYF,15,TRBV2,few,TRBD1,TRBJ2-7
-,CASSSSPGLAGGLGTQYF,18,TRBV27,few,-,TRBJ2-5
TGTGCCAGCAGCTTAACGGGACAGGGGGCGCAAACTGAAGCTTTCTTT,CASSLTGQGAQTEAFF,16,TRBV7-3,few,TRBD1,TRBJ1-1
TGTGCCAGCAGCCAAGATTCTCTGACACCTTACACCGGGGAGCTGTTTTTT,CASSQDSLTPYTGELFF,17,TRBV14,few,-,TRBJ2-2
TGTGCCACCAGCAGGTTCAACAGGGTTCAAGGGGAGCTGTTTTTT,CATSRFNRVQGELFF,15,TRBV15,many,-,TRBJ2-2